Listed below are T cell receptor beta chains from one sample, sequenced in a study of shared clonotypes between healthy human individuals. Clones were read by immunoSEQ multiplex PCR, and TCRdb kept only the in-frame ones, dropping some. Among 2 million to 2.5 million clones listed, approximately 90% were seen once. Sequenced material: naive CD4+ T cells from PBMCs. All receptors come from a man in his late teens or twenties in good health. Some clones in this sample may be carry-over from other donors' samples. Each CDR3 is given with its conserved first and last residue. D genes are given only for firm matches. Where a row states a size, it is once, few, many or the class of an expanded clone; other rows omit it.

J gene | D gene | clone size | V gene | CDR3 DNA | CDR3 protein
TRBJ2-2 | - | few | TRBV12-5 | TGTGCTAGTGGTATGGACACCGGGGAGCTGTTTTTT | CASGMDTGELFF
TRBJ2-1 | TRBD2 | - | TRBV5-1 | TGCGCCAGCAGCCCAATTATCGGGGGAGGGTCCTACAATGAGCAGTTCTTC | CASSPIIGGGSYNEQFF
TRBJ2-7 | - | - | TRBV28 | TGTGCCACCTCGGTTAGCGGACTATACGAGCAGTACTTC | CATSVSGLYEQYF
TRBJ2-3 | - | - | TRBV7-2 | TGTGCCAGCAGCTTAGTAGCTGGGTACACAGATACGCAGTATTTT | CASSLVAGYTDTQYF
TRBJ2-6 | - | once | TRBV11-3 | TGTGCCAGCAGCCCCCGTTTCGCAGGGGCTGGGGCCAACGTCCTGACTTTC | CASSPRFAGAGANVLTF
TRBJ2-5 | - | - | TRBV2 | TGTGCCAGCACCGCAGACCCCCCAGCAGCCCAGTACTTC | CASTADPPAAQYF
TRBJ2-2 | - | - | TRBV27 | TGTGCCAGCACGAGGTGGGGCGGGTTGACCGGGGAGCTGTTTTTT | CASTRWGGLTGELFF
TRBJ1-4 | - | - | TRBV4-1 | TGCGCCAGCAGCCAAGATCTTGCCGGATCAGGTGAAAAACTGTTTTTT | CASSQDLAGSGEKLFF
TRBJ1-5 | - | - | TRBV19 | TGTGCCAGTAGTATAATCAACCTAGGCAATCAGCCCCAGCATTTT | CASSIINLGNQPQHF
TRBJ1-1 | - | - | TRBV2 | TGTGCCAGCTCGGAGGGGGGGGGCCTGGCTTTCTTT | CASSEGGGLAFF
TRBJ2-3 | TRBD1 | - | TRBV28 | TGTGCCAGCAGTTTACAGGGGGCTAGCACAGATACGCAGTATTTT | CASSLQGASTDTQYF
TRBJ2-7 | TRBD2 | - | TRBV7-9 | TGTGCCAGCAGCTTATGGGCGGGAGGGCCCGATGAGCAGTACTTC | CASSLWAGGPDEQYF
TRBJ1-2 | - | - | TRBV15 | TGTGCCACCAGCAGAGATCCCGGGAACTATGGCTACACCTTC | CATSRDPGNYGYTF
TRBJ1-5 | TRBD1 | - | TRBV19 | TGTGCCAGTAGTATGATAGACAGGGGTAATCAGCCCCAGCATTTT | CASSMIDRGNQPQHF
TRBJ1-1 | - | - | TRBV10-3 | TGTGCCATCAGAGGCGCAACTACGAACACTGAAGCTTTCTTT | CAIRGATTNTEAFF
TRBJ1-2 | TRBD1 | - | TRBV5-1 | TGCGCCAGCAGCTTGTATGGCAGGGGGCCCATCGGCCCGCTTTATGGCTACACCTTC | CASSLYGRGPIGPLYGYTF
TRBJ2-1 | - | - | TRBV5-1 | TGCGCCAGCAGCTTGGAGAATGGGGCGCCCTGGGTCTTC | CASSLENGAPWVF
TRBJ1-1 | - | - | TRBV7-3 | TGTGCCAGCAGCTTAACAGGATTAGGGGTCACTGAAGCTTTCTTT | CASSLTGLGVTEAFF
TRBJ1-1 | - | - | TRBV5-4 | TGTGCCAGCAGTCCCAGGGGAATGAACACTGAAGCTTTCTTT | CASSPRGMNTEAFF
TRBJ2-7 | - | - | TRBV11-3 | TGTGCCAGCAGCTTCGACGGCCGAATGGAGCAGTACTTC | CASSFDGRMEQYF
TRBJ2-2 | TRBD2 | - | TRBV28 | TGTGCCAGCAGTTCCCCTCGGTCGGCGGGAGGAAACACCGGGGAGCTGTTTTTT | CASSSPRSAGGNTGELFF
TRBJ2-4 | - | once | TRBV28 | TGTGCCAGCAGGGAAGACAGGACCCAAAACATTCAGTACTTC | CASREDRTQNIQYF
TRBJ1-4 | TRBD1 | - | TRBV19 | TGTGCCAGTAGGCGACAGGGAACTAATGAAAAACTGTTTTTT | CASRRQGTNEKLFF
TRBJ2-1 | TRBD1 | - | TRBV7-9 | TGTGCCAGCAGCTTACACGGGACAGGGGTCTACAATGAGCAGTTCTTC | CASSLHGTGVYNEQFF
TRBJ2-7 | - | - | TRBV4-1 | TGCGCCAGCAGCCAAGACAGTAGGGACATCTACTACGAGCAGTACTTC | CASSQDSRDIYYEQYF
TRBJ1-2 | - | - | TRBV5-1 | TGCGCCAGCAGCGACAGGATTAACTATGGCTACACCTTC | CASSDRINYGYTF
TRBJ2-7 | - | - | TRBV25-1 | TGTGCCAGCAGTGAATCGCGACTAGCCTACGAGCAGTACTTC | CASSESRLAYEQYF
TRBJ2-5 | - | - | TRBV5-1 | TGCGCCAGCAGCCCCCTCTTAGGCGGGGCGGAAGAGACCCAGTACTTC | CASSPLLGGAEETQYF
TRBJ2-7 | - | - | TRBV7-2 | TGTGCCAGCAGCGCACACCTGAGGGGCTCCTACGAGCAGTACTTC | CASSAHLRGSYEQYF
TRBJ1-5 | TRBD1 | - | TRBV10-3 | TGTGCCATCAGTGGACAGGGCAGCAATCAGCCCCAGCATTTT | CAISGQGSNQPQHF
TRBJ1-2 | TRBD1 | - | TRBV5-1 | TGCGCCAGCAGCATCGACAGGGCGCTATACACCTTC | CASSIDRALYTF
TRBJ2-1 | - | - | TRBV6-5 | TGTGCCACCGGGTCGAGGTCCTACAATGAGCAGTTCTTC | CATGSRSYNEQFF
TRBJ1-2 | TRBD1 | - | TRBV30 | TGTGCCTGGAGTGTACTTCGACAGGGCGGCTACACCTTC | CAWSVLRQGGYTF
TRBJ1-2 | TRBD1 | - | TRBV6-5 | TGTGCCAGCAGTTACCTCCCACAGGGGGCGGATGGCTACACCTTC | CASSYLPQGADGYTF
TRBJ1-1 | - | - | TRBV18 | TGTGCCAGCTCACCATACGTGCAGGGAACGAACACTGAAGCTTTCTTT | CASSPYVQGTNTEAFF
TRBJ1-1 | - | - | TRBV6-1 | TGTGCCAGCAGTCCGGAGGGGGGCTACCCGACTGAAGCTTTCTTT | CASSPEGGYPTEAFF
TRBJ2-3 | TRBD2 | - | TRBV11-2 | TGTGCCAGCAGCTTGTCCTCTAGCGGGAGCACAGATACGCAGTATTTT | CASSLSSSGSTDTQYF
TRBJ2-5 | - | - | TRBV5-4 | TGTGCCAGCAGCTTGGGGTCGGTACAAGAGACCCAGTACTTC | CASSLGSVQETQYF
TRBJ2-1 | - | - | TRBV4-3 | TGCGCCAGCAGCCGAGAAGCGTACTACTACAATGAGCAGTTCTTC | CASSREAYYYNEQFF
TRBJ1-5 | TRBD1 | - | TRBV9 | TGTGCCAGCAGCAGAGGTACAGGGGACAGCAATCAGCCCCAGCATTTT | CASSRGTGDSNQPQHF
TRBJ2-7 | TRBD1 | once | TRBV5-4 | TGTGCCAGCAGCTTGGGTGGGAACAGGGGATCCTACGAGCAGTACTTC | CASSLGGNRGSYEQYF
TRBJ2-7 | - | - | TRBV2 | TGTGCCAGCATGCAGAAAGCCGAGCAGTACTTC | CASMQKAEQYF
TRBJ2-2 | - | once | TRBV29-1 | TGCAGCGTTGCTAGAGGCGGGGAGCTGTTTTTT | CSVARGGELFF
TRBJ1-4 | - | - | TRBV4-2 | TGTGCCAGCAGCCAAGAGTCGCGCGTGGGGAATGAAAAACTGTTTTTT | CASSQESRVGNEKLFF
TRBJ2-7 | TRBD2 | - | TRBV5-5 | TGTGCCAGCAGCTTCACTAGCGGGTACTACGATGTGCAGTACTTC | CASSFTSGYYDVQYF
TRBJ2-3 | - | once | TRBV28 | TGTGCCAGCAGATCCACAGATACGCAGTATTTT | CASRSTDTQYF
TRBJ1-1 | - | - | TRBV7-6 | TGTGCCAGCAGCTTAGGGCGCGGGGGGGCGGTTTCATCCGCCGCTGAAGCTTTCTTT | CASSLGRGGAVSSAAEAFF
TRBJ2-1 | TRBD2 | once | TRBV28 | TGTGCCAGCAGTTTATTTGTAGCGGGAGCCTACAATGAGCAGTTCTTC | CASSLFVAGAYNEQFF
TRBJ1-4 | - | - | TRBV2 | TGTGCCAGCAAGGCAGGGGAGAATGAAAAACTGTTTTTT | CASKAGENEKLFF
TRBJ2-7 | TRBD2 | - | TRBV30 | TGTGCCTGGAGTGTACCCCCCGGACTAGCGGGAGGGCCCTACGAGCAGTACTTC | CAWSVPPGLAGGPYEQYF
TRBJ1-5 | - | - | TRBV2 | TGTGCCAGCAGTGAAAGGTATAGCAATCAGCCCCAGCATTTT | CASSERYSNQPQHF
TRBJ2-3 | - | - | TRBV18 | TGTGCCAGCTCAGCCCTTAGCGGATTCACAGATACGCAGTATTTT | CASSALSGFTDTQYF
TRBJ1-2 | TRBD1 | - | TRBV28 | TGTGCCAGCAGACCCACCTCGCCAGGGGGGGTCTGGGGCTACACCTTC | CASRPTSPGGVWGYTF
TRBJ2-1 | TRBD2 | - | TRBV15 | TGTGCCACCAGCAAGGGACTAGCGGGATCCTACAATGAGCAGTTCTTC | CATSKGLAGSYNEQFF